Below, 11 T cell receptor beta chains from the same sample are listed, as sequenced in a study of response to subunit inactivated influenza vaccine (dated by TCRdb to between 2017 and 2018). The protocol used for the library was RT-PCR. The sequencing machine was an Illumina HiSeq 2500. The public sequencing data were trimmed at Q25 with fastp and processed into clonotypes with MiXCR by TCRdb, which kept only in-frame beta chains. CDR3 protein sequences are deduplicated, and each keeps its most common genes and DNA. This sample comprises hundreds of thousands of distinct CDR3 sequences, roughly 13% of them detected only once. 6.5% to 8.5% of the sample is in the top ten clones. The sequenced sample was PBMCs from blood, obtained roughly 15 days before vaccination. All receptors come from a man in his forties or fifties who received an inactivated influenza vaccine. Donor details come from another sample of the same person, matched by shared clones.

The rearrangement uses TRBV10-3 and TRBJ1-1; D is unclear. CDR1 ENHRY and CDR2 SYGVKD come from the germline V gene. This CDR3 has 13 residues. The V gene lost 7 bases and the J gene lost 7 bases, with 16 bases spanning the gap. DNA for the CDR3: TGTGCCATCAACACAAGGGAGGGAGATGAAGCTTTCTTT. Translated: CAINTREGDEAFF.

This clonotype was picked up many times. The chain carries TRBV14 and TRBJ2-5, with D unclear. From germline, CDR1 is SGHDN and CDR2 FVKESK. Trimming stripped 4 bases from V and 1 base from J, with 13 bases between. The CDR3 runs 15 residues. In DNA form, the CDR3 reads TGTGCCAGCAGCCGAGGATCTTGGGGCCAAGAGACCCAGTACTTC. Residues: CASSRGSWGQETQYF. Drawing the rest from reference TRBV14 and TRBJ2-5, the complete variable domain is EAGVTQFPSHSVIEKGQTVTLRCDPISGHDNLYWYRRVMGKEIKFLLHFVKESKQDESGMPNNRFLAERTGGTYSTLKVQPAELEDSGVYFCASSRGSWGQETQYFGPGTRLLVL.

This chain connects TRBV24-1 to TRBJ2-2; TRBD1 might be the D (5 bases). Looked up from germline, CDR1 is KGHDR and CDR2 is SFDVKD. The germline V and J ends were trimmed by 9 bases and 0 bases, with 16 bases remaining between them. The CDR3 contains 16 residues. CDR3: CATGALAGTNTGELFF. CDR3 DNA sequence: TGTGCCACCGGGGCGCTGGCAGGGACGAACACCGGGGAGCTGTTTTTT.

This clonotype was counted only a few times. V usage is TRBV7-2 and J usage is TRBJ2-1; 8 nucleotides match TRBD2. The germline gives CDR1 SGHTA, CDR2 FQGNSA. The CDR3 consists of 15 residues. The V gene end was trimmed by 3 bases and the J gene end by 6 bases; junction bases not matched to a gene: 7. CDR3 in DNA: TGTGCCAGCAGCTTTCCCGGACTAGCTTCCAATGAGCAGTTCTTC. Translating it yields CASSFPGLASNEQFF.

This clonotype has a handful of counts. The chain uses TRBV20-1 and TRBJ1-2; 9 bases agree with TRBD1. CDR1 is DFQATT, CDR2 SNEGSKA, per germline (reference sequence). Trimming at V came to 5 bases and at J to 2 bases, leaving 12 bases not matched to a gene. CDR3 length equals 16 residues. In DNA form, the CDR3 reads TGCAGTGCTGCCCTTGGCAGGGACAGGGTAAACTATGGCTACACCTTC. Translating gives CSAALGRDRVNYGYTF.

A few counts support this clonotype. The chain is built from TRBV19 and TRBJ1-5, with D possibly matching TRBD1 (5 bases). Germline lookup yields CDR1 LNHDA and CDR2 SQIVND (reference sequence). The CDR3 loop spans 15 amino acids. V lost 4 bases and J 0 bases, leaving 10 bases between the germline ends. The chain's CDR3 is CASSTRDGSNQPQHF. The DNA for the CDR3 is TGTGCCAGTAGTACCCGGGACGGTAGCAATCAGCCCCAGCATTTT.

The CDR3 loop reads CASSTGLAAASSTDTQYF. CDR3 coding DNA: TGCGCCAGCAGCACGGGACTAGCGGCCGCCTCTAGCACAGATACGCAGTATTTT. The rearrangement links TRBV5-1 to TRBJ2-3, with 11 bases identical to TRBD2. This CDR3 region has 18 residues. V gave up 4 bases and J gave up 0 bases; unmatched junction bases: 10. The germline V gene encodes CDR1 SGHRS and CDR2 YFSETQ.

The chain links TRBV14 to TRBJ1-6; no clear D gene. This CDR3 region has 14 residues. V dropped 1 base and J dropped 10 bases, with 11 bases sitting between them. Germline lookup yields CDR1 SGHDN and CDR2 FVKESK. The CDR3 bases are TGTGCCAGCAGCCAAGCAGTAAGAGGATCACCCCTCCACTTT. Translation: CASSQAVRGSPLHF.

The genes are TRBV7-6 and TRBJ2-7, with 7 positions matching TRBD1. The CDR3 has 14 residues. Germline loops: CDR1 SGHVS, CDR2 FNYEAQ. The V gene end was trimmed by 5 bases and the J gene end by 2 bases; junction bases not matched to a gene: 6. CDR3 DNA sequence: TGTGCCAGCAGCCATAAACAGGGGACCTACGAGCAGTACTTC. Amino acids: CASSHKQGTYEQYF.

V is TRBV10-2 and J is TRBJ2-7, with D maybe TRBD2 (5 bases). This CDR3 has 15 amino acids. Looked up from germline, CDR1 is WSHSY and CDR2 is SAAADI. V lost 2 bases and J lost 0, with 11 bases in between. Written as DNA, the CDR3 is TGCGCCAGCAGTGAGCAGCAGCGGAGCTCCTACGAGCAGTACTTC. The encoded protein is CASSEQQRSSYEQYF.

The V and J genes are TRBV7-8 and TRBJ2-7, with D tentatively TRBD1 (6 bases). This CDR3 is 15 amino acids long. The germline gives CDR1 SGHVS, CDR2 FQNEAQ. The ends were cut back, 5 bases at V and 2 bases at J, with 16 bases in the middle. In DNA form, the CDR3 reads TGTGCCAGCAGCGTCGTACAGGGTCCCACCTACGAGCAGTACTTC. Its protein is CASSVVQGPTYEQYF. The variable domain in full, completed from reference TRBV7-8 and TRBJ2-7, reads GAGVSQSPRYKVAKRGQDVALRCDPISGHVSLFWYQQALGQGPEFLTYFQNEAQLDKSGLPSDRFFAERPEGSVSTLKIQRTQQEDSAVYLCASSVVQGPTYEQYFGPGTRLTVT.